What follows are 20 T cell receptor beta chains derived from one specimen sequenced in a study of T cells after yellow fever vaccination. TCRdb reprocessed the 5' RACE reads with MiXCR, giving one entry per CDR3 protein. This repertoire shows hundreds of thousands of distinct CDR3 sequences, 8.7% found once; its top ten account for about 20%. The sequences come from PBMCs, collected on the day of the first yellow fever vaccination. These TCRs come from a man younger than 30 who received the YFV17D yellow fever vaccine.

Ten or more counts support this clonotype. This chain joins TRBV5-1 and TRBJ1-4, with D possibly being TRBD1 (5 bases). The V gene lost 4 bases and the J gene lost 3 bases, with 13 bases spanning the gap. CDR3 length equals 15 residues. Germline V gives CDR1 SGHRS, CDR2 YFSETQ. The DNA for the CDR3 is TGCGCCAGCAGCGATGAGACAGACCCTAATGAAAAACTGTTTTTT. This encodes CASSDETDPNEKLFF.

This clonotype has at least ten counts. CDR3 residues: CASSPNTEAFF. The CDR3 DNA sequence: TGTGCCAGCAGCCCGAACACTGAAGCTTTCTTT. The chain has TRBV12-3 or TRBV12-4 and TRBJ1-1; D gene ambiguous. This CDR3 spans 11 amino acids. V was trimmed by 6 bases and J by 1 base, leaving 3 bases between them.

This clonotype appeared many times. CDR3 sequence: CASSPSAGANTGELFF. The CDR3 nucleotides are TGTGCCAGCAGCCCTTCAGCGGGTGCGAACACCGGGGAGCTGTTTTTT. The chain links TRBV5-4 to TRBJ2-2, with D possibly matching TRBD2 (6 bases). Germline assignment: CDR1 SGHNT and CDR2 YYREEE (reference sequence). The CDR3 has 16 amino acids. V was pared by 4 bases and J by 0 bases, with 13 bases between.

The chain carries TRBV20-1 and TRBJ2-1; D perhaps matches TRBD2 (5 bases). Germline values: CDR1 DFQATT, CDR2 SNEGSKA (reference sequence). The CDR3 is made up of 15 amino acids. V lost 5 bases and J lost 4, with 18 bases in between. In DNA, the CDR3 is TGCAGTGCTGCGACTATACGAGGAAAATACAATGAGCAGTTCTTC. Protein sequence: CSAATIRGKYNEQFF.

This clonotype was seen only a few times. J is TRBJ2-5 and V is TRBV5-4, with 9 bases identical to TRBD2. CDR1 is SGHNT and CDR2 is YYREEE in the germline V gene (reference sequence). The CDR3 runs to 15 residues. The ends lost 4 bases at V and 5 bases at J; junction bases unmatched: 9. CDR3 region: CASSLAGSGMETQYF. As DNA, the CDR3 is TGTGCCAGCAGCCTAGCGGGGAGCGGGATGGAGACCCAGTACTTC.

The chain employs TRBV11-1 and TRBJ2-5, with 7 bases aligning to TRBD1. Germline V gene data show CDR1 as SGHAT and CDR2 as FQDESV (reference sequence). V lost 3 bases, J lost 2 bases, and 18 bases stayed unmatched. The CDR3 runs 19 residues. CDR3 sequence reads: CASSFLITNRGRVQETQYF. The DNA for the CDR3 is TGTGCCAGCAGCTTCCTAATAACAAACAGGGGAAGGGTTCAAGAGACCCAGTACTTC.

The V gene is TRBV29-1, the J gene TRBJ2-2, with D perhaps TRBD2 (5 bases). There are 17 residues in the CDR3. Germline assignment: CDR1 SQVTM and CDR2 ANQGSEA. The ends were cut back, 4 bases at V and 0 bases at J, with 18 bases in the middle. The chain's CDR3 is CSVVGPILEANTGELFF. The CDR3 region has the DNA TGCAGCGTTGTAGGCCCTATACTGGAGGCGAACACCGGGGAGCTGTTTTTT.

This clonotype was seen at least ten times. CDR3 sequence: CASSLWGIGEKLFF. DNA of the CDR3: TGCGCCAGCAGCCTTTGGGGGATCGGTGAAAAACTGTTTTTT. The genes are TRBV4-3 and TRBJ1-4; D is possibly TRBD1 (5 bases). The germline gives CDR1 LGHNA, CDR2 YSLEER. The ends were cut back, 4 bases at V and 7 bases at J, with 13 bases in the middle. This CDR3 contains 14 residues.

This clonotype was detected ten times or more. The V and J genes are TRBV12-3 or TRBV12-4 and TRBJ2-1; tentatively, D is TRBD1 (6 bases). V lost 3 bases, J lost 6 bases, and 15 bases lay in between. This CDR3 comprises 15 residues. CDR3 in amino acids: CASSFGRGRGNEQFF. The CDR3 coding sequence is TGTGCCAGCAGTTTTGGCAGGGGTCGCGGCAATGAGCAGTTCTTC.

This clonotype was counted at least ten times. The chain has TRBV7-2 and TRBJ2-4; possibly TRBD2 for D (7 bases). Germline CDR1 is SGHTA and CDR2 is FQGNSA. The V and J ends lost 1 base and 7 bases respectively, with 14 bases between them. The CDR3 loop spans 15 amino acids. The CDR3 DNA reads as TGTGCCAGCAGCTTAGGTCGGGGGGCGGGCAACATTCAGTACTTC. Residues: CASSLGRGAGNIQYF.

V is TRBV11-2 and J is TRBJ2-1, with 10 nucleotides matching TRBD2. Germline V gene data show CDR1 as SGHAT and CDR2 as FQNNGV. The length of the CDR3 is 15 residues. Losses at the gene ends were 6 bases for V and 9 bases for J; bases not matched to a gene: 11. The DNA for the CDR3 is TGTGCCAGCAGTCCCCGGAGCGGGGGGGCAAGTGAGCAGTTCTTC. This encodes CASSPRSGGASEQFF.

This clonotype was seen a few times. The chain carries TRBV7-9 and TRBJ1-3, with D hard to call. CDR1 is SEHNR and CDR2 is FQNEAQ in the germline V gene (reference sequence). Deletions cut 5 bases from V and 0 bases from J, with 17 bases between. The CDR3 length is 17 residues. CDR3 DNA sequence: TGTGCCAGCAGCCCACGCCGGGCAGGACGCTCTGGAAACACCATATATTTT. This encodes CASSPRRAGRSGNTIYF.

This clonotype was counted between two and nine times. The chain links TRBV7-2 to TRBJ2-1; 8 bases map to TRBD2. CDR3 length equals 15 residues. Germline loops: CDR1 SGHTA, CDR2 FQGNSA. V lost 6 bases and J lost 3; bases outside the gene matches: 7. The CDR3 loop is CASRGSGGVYNEQFF. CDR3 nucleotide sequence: TGTGCCAGCAGGGGGAGCGGGGGAGTCTACAATGAGCAGTTCTTC. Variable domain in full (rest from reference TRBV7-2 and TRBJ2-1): GAGVSQSPSNKVTEKGKDVELRCDPISGHTALYWYRQSLGQGLEFLIYFQGNSAPDKSGLPSDRFSAERTGGSVSTLTIQRTQQEDSAVYLCASRGSGGVYNEQFFGPGTRLTVL.

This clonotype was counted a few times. This CDR3 is CASSVVVTGSDTQYF. The DNA for the CDR3 is TGTGCCAGCAGCGTAGTAGTGACTGGCTCAGATACGCAGTATTTT. The chain couples TRBV9 to TRBJ2-3; D not resolved. V was clipped by 0 bases and J by 4 bases, with 12 bases between them. Germline CDR1 SGDLS, CDR2 YYNGEE. The CDR3 consists of 15 residues.

The CDR3 loop is CASGLAGAYEQYF. The CDR3 bases are TGTGCTAGTGGTTTGGCAGGAGCCTACGAGCAGTACTTC. The J gene is TRBJ2-7, the V gene TRBV12-5; D remains unclear. This CDR3 is 13 amino acids long. V lost 1 base to trimming and J lost 2 bases, with 6 bases between them. In germline, CDR1 is LGHNT, CDR2 FRNRAP.

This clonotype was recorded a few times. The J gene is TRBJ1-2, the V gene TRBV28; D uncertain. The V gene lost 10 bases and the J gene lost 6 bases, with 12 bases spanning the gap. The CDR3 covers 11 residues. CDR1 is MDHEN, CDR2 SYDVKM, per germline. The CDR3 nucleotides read TGTGCCACCCGCCCGAGGGATGGCTACACCTTC. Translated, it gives CATRPRDGYTF.

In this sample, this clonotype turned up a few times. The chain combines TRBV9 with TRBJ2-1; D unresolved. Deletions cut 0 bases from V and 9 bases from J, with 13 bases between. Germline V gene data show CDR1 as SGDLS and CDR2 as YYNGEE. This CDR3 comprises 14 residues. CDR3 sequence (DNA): TGTGCCAGCAGCGTAGCGGCAGCTCGTGGTGAGCAGTTCTTC. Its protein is CASSVAAARGEQFF.

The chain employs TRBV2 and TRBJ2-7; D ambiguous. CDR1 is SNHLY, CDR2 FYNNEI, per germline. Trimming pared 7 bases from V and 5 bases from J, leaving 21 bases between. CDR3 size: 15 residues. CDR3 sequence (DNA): TGTGCCAGCACCCCACGAAAAGGCAGGCTGAACGAGCAGTACGTC. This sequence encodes CASTPRKGRLNEQYV.

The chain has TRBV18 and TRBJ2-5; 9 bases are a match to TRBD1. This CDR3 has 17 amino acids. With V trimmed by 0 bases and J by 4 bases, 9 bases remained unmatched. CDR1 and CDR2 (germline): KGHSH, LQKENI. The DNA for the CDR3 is TGTGCCAGCTCACCACCGCAGGGACAGGGACTGGGAGAGACCCAGTACTTC. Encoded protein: CASSPPQGQGLGETQYF.

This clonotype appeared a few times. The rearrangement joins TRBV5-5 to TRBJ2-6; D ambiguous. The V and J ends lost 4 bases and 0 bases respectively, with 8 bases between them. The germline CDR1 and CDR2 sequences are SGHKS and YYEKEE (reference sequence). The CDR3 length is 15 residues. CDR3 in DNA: TGTGCCAGCAGCGTCAGTATCTCTGGGGCCAACGTCCTGACTTTC. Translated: CASSVSISGANVLTF.